This is a list of T cell receptor beta chains from one sample in a study of blood T cell repertoires in COVID-19. Sequenced by immunoSEQ multiplex PCR; TCRdb stores in-frame clones only, minus some. The repertoire holds over 250,000 clones, 88% seen once, with 2.5% to 3% in the top ten. Sequencing input: PBMCs or T cells enriched from blood (not recorded which). The receptors originated from a woman between 50 and 59 years old who had recovered from COVID-19. Both conserved end residues are part of each CDR3. The order of the fields is D gene, J gene, V gene, clone size, CDR3 protein, CDR3 DNA. The D gene is left open where the match is weak. Rows may omit the clone size; those that give it use once, few, many or a size class.

D gene: .
J gene: TRBJ1-1
V gene: TRBV5-6
clone size: .
CDR3 protein: CASSLDSFRNTEAFF
CDR3 DNA: TGTGCCAGCAGCTTGGACAGCTTCAGGAACACTGAAGCTTTCTTT

D gene: .
J gene: TRBJ2-3
V gene: TRBV28
clone size: .
CDR3 protein: CASSPGGRESDTQYF
CDR3 DNA: TGTGCCAGCAGTCCGGGGGGCAGGGAGTCAGATACGCAGTATTTT

D gene: TRBD1
J gene: TRBJ1-4
V gene: TRBV5-1
clone size: .
CDR3 protein: CASSIGGTNEKLFF
CDR3 DNA: TGCGCCAGCAGCATAGGGGGCACTAATGAAAAACTGTTTTTT

D gene: .
J gene: TRBJ1-1
V gene: TRBV19
clone size: .
CDR3 protein: CASSTAGAVTEAFF
CDR3 DNA: TGTGCCAGTAGTACGGCAGGGGCTGTGACTGAAGCTTTCTTT

D gene: TRBD2
J gene: TRBJ2-7
V gene: TRBV11-2
clone size: .
CDR3 protein: CASSLGLAGVAEQYF
CDR3 DNA: TGTGCCAGCAGCTTAGGACTAGCGGGAGTAGCCGAGCAGTACTTC

D gene: .
J gene: TRBJ1-5
V gene: TRBV18
clone size: .
CDR3 protein: CASSPDRNQPQHF
CDR3 DNA: TGTGCCAGCTCACCCGACAGAAATCAGCCCCAGCATTTT

D gene: .
J gene: TRBJ2-6
V gene: TRBV29-1
clone size: .
CDR3 protein: CSVDEGAGANVLTF
CDR3 DNA: TGCAGCGTTGACGAGGGGGCTGGGGCCAACGTCCTGACTTTC

D gene: TRBD2
J gene: TRBJ2-2
V gene: TRBV19
clone size: once
CDR3 protein: CASSQTSGRAPNTGELFF
CDR3 DNA: TGTGCCAGTAGCCAAACTAGCGGGAGGGCCCCGAACACCGGGGAGCTGTTTTTT

D gene: .
J gene: TRBJ2-2
V gene: TRBV28
clone size: .
CDR3 protein: CASSFGGTGELFF
CDR3 DNA: TGTGCCAGCAGTTTTGGCGGGACCGGGGAGCTGTTTTTT

D gene: TRBD1
J gene: TRBJ1-4
V gene: TRBV2
clone size: .
CDR3 protein: CASSARQGARPGWEKLFF
CDR3 DNA: TGTGCCAGCAGTGCACGCCAGGGGGCTCGACCCGGTTGGGAAAAACTGTTTTTT

D gene: .
J gene: TRBJ1-5
V gene: TRBV30
clone size: .
CDR3 protein: CAWSGGEGPQHF
CDR3 DNA: TGTGCCTGGAGTGGTGGTGAGGGGCCCCAGCATTTT

D gene: .
J gene: TRBJ1-3
V gene: TRBV28
clone size: .
CDR3 protein: CASNPSPTSGNTIYF
CDR3 DNA: TGTGCCAGCAACCCTTCGCCGACTTCTGGAAACACCATATATTTT